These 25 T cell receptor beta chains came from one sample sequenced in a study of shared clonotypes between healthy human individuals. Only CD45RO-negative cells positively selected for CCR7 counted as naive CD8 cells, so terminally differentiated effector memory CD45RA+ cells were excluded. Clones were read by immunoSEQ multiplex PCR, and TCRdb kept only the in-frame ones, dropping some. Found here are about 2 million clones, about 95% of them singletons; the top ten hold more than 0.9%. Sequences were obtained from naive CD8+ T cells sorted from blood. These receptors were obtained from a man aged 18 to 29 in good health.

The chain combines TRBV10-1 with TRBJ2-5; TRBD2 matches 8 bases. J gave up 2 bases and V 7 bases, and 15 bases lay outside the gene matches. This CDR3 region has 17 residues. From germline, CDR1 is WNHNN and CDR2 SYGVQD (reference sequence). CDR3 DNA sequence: TGCGCCAGCAACCCCCGACTAGCGAATACATTTCAAGAGACCCAGTACTTC. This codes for CASNPRLANTFQETQYF.

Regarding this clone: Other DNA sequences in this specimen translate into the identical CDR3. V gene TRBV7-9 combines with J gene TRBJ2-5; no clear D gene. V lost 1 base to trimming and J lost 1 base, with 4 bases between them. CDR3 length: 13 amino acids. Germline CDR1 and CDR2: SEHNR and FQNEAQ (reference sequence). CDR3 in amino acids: CASSLVSQETQYF. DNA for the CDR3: TGTGCCAGCAGCTTAGTCAGCCAAGAGACCCAGTACTTC. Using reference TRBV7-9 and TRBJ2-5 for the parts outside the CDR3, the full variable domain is DTGVSQNPRHKITKRGQNVTFRCDPISEHNRLYWYRQTLGQGPEFLTYFQNEAQLEKSRLLSDRFSAERPKGSFSTLEIQRTEQGDSAMYLCASSLVSQETQYFGPGTRLLVL.

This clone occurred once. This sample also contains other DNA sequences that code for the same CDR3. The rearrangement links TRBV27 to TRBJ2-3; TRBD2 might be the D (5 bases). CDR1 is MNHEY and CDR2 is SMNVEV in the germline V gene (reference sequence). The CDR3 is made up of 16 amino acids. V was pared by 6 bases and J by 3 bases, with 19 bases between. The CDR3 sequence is CASSPAGGERTDTQYF. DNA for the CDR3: TGTGCCAGCAGCCCCGCAGGAGGCGAGAGGACAGATACGCAGTATTTT.

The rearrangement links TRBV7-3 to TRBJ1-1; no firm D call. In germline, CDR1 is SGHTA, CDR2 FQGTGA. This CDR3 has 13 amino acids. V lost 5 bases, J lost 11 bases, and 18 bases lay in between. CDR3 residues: CASSATGSLLAFF. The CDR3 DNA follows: TGTGCCAGCAGCGCAACCGGGAGCCTATTGGCTTTCTTT. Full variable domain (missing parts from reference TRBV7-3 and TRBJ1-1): GAGVSQTPSNKVTEKGKYVELRCDPISGHTALYWYRQSLGQGPEFLIYFQGTGAADDSGLPNDRFFAVRPEGSVSTLKIQRTERGDSAVYLCASSATGSLLAFFGQGTRLTVV.

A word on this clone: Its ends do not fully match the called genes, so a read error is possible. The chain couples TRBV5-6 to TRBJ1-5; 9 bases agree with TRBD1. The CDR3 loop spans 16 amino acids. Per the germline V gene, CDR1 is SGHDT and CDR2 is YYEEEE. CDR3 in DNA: TGTGCCAGCACCTTGAGGGACAGGGTAATTAATCAGCCCCAGCATTTT. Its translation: CASTLRDRVINQPQHF.

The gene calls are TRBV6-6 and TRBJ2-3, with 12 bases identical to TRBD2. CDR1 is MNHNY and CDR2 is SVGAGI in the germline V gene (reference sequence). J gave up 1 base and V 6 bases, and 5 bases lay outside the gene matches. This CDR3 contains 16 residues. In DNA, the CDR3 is TGTGCCAGCAGCTTTTCTAGCGGGGGGGGCACAGATACGCAGTATTTT. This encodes CASSFSSGGGTDTQYF.

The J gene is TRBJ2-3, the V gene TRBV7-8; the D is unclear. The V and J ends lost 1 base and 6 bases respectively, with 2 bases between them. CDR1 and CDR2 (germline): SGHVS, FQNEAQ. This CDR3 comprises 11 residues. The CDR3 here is CASSLEDTQYF. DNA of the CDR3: TGTGCCAGCAGCTTAGAGGATACGCAGTATTTT.

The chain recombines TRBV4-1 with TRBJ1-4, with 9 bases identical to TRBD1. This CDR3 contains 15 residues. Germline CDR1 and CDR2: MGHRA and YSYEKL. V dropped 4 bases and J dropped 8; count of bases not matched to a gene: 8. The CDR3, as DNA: TGCGCCAGCAGCCCATGGACAGGGGAAGAAGAAAAACTGTTTTTT. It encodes CASSPWTGEEEKLFF.

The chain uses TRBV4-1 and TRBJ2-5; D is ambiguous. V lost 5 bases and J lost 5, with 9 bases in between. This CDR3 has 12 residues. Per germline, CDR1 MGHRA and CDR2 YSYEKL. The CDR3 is CASSSPGETQYF. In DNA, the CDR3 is TGCGCCAGCAGCTCCCCTGGGGAGACCCAGTACTTC.

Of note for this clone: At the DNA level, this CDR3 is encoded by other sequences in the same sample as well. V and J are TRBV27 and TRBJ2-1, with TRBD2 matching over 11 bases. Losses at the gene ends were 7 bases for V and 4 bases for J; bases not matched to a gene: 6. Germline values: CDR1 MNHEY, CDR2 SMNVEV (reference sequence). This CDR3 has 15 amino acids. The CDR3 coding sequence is TGTGCCAGCACTCCCGGGACTAGCGGATACAATGAGCAGTTCTTC. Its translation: CASTPGTSGYNEQFF.

The CDR3: CASGTDSPLHF. The CDR3 coding sequence is TGTGCCAGTGGGACCGATTCACCCCTCCACTTT. This chain joins TRBV27 and TRBJ1-6; possibly TRBD1 for D (5 bases). Germline V gene data show CDR1 as MNHEY and CDR2 as SMNVEV (reference sequence). There are 11 residues in the CDR3. The V end lost 9 bases, the J end lost 8 bases, and 8 bases lay between the germline ends.

The CDR3 sequence is CASSFRSNYGYTF. CDR3 nucleotides: TGTGCCAGCAGTTTCCGATCTAACTATGGCTACACCTTC. The V gene is TRBV27, the J gene TRBJ1-2; no clear D. Germline V CDR1 and CDR2: MNHEY, SMNVEV (reference sequence). The CDR3 covers 13 residues. Trimming cost V 3 bases and J 0 bases, with 5 bases left between them.

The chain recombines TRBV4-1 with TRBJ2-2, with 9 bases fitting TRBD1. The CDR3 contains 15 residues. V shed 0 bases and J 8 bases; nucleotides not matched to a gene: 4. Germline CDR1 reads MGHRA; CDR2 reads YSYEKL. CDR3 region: CASSQEDRGGGELFF. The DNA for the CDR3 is TGCGCCAGCAGCCAAGAGGACAGGGGAGGAGGGGAGCTGTTTTTT.

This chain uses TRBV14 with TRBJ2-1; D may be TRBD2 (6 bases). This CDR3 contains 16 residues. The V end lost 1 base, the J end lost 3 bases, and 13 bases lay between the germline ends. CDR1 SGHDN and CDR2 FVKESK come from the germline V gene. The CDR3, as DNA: TGTGCCAGCAGCCAAGCCGGGAGCTGGTACTACAATGAGCAGTTCTTC. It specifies CASSQAGSWYYNEQFF.

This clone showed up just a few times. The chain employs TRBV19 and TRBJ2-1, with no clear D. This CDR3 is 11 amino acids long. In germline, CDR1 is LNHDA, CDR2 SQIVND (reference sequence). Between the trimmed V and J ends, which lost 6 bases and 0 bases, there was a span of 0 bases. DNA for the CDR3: TGTGCCAGTAGCTCCTACAATGAGCAGTTCTTC. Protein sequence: CASSSYNEQFF. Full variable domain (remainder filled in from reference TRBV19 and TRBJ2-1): DGGITQSPKYLFRKEGQNVTLSCEQNLNHDAMYWYRQDPGQGLRLIYYSQIVNDFQKGDIAEGYSVSREKKESFPLTVTSAQKNPTAFYLCASSSYNEQFFGPGTRLTVL.

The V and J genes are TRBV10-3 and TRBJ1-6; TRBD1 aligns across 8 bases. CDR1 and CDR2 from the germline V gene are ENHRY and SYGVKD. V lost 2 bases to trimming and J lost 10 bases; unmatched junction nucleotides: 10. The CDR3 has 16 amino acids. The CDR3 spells CAISENGQGFESPLHF. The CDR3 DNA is TGTGCCATCAGTGAGAACGGACAGGGATTCGAATCACCCCTCCACTTT.

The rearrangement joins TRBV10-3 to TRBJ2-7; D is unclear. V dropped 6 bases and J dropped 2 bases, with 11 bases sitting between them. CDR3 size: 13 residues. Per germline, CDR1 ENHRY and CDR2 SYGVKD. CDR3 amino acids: CAIRDITAYEQYF. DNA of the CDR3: TGTGCCATCAGAGACATCACTGCCTACGAGCAGTACTTC.

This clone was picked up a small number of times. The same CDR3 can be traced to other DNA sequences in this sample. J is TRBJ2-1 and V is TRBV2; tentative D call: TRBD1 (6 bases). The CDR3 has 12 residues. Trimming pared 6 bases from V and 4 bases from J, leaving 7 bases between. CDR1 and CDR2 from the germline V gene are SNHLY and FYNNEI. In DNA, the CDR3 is TGTGCCAGCAGGGACAGTTACAATGAGCAGTTCTTC. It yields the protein CASRDSYNEQFF.

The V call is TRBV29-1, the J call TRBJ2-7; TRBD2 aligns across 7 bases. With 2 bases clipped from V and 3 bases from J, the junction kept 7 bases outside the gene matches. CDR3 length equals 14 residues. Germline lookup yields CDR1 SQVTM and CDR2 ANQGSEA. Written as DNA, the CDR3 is TGCAGCGTTGAACAGGCGGGAGTGAACTACGAGCAGTACTTC. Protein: CSVEQAGVNYEQYF.

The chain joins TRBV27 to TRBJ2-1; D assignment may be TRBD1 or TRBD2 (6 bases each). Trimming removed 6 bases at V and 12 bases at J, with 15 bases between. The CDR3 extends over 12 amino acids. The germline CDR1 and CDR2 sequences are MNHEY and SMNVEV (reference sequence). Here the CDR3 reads CASSASGAMQFF. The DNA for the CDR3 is TGTGCCAGCAGCGCCTCGGGGGCCATGCAGTTCTTC.

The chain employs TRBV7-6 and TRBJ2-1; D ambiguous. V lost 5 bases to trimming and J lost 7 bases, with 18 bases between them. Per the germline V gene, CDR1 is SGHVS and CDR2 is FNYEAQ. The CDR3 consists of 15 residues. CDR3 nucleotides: TGTGCCAGCAGCCCTTTCCCAGGATTGTCGAATGAGCAGTTCTTC. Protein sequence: CASSPFPGLSNEQFF.

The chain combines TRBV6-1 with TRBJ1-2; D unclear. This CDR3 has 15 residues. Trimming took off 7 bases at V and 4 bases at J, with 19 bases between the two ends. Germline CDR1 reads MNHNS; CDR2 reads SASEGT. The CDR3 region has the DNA TGTGCCAGCACCCCGCTCGGTTTGGGTTCCTATGGCTACACCTTC. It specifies CASTPLGLGSYGYTF.

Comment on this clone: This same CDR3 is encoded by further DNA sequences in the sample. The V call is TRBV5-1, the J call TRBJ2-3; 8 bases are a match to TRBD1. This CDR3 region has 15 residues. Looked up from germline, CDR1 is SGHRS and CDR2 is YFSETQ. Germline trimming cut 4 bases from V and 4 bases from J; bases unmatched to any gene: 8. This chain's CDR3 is CASSAGQGAADTQYF. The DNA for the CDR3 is TGCGCCAGCAGCGCCGGACAGGGTGCAGCAGATACGCAGTATTTT. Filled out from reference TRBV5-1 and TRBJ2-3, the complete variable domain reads KAGVTQTPRYLIKTRGQQVTLSCSPISGHRSVSWYQQTPGQGLQFLFEYFSETQRNKGNFPGRFSGRQFSNSRSEMNVSTLELGDSALYLCASSAGQGAADTQYFGPGTRLTVL.

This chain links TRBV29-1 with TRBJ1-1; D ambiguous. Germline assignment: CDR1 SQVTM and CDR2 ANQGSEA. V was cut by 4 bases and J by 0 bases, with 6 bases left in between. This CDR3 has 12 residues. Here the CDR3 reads CSVASLNTEAFF. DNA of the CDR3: TGCAGCGTTGCTAGCTTGAACACTGAAGCTTTCTTT.

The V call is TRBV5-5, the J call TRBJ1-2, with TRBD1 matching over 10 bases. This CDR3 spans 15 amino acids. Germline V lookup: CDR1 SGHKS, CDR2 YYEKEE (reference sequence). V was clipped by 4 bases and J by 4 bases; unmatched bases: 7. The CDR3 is CASSLEGQGFYGYTF. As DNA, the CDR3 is TGTGCCAGCAGCCTGGAGGGACAGGGGTTCTATGGCTACACCTTC.